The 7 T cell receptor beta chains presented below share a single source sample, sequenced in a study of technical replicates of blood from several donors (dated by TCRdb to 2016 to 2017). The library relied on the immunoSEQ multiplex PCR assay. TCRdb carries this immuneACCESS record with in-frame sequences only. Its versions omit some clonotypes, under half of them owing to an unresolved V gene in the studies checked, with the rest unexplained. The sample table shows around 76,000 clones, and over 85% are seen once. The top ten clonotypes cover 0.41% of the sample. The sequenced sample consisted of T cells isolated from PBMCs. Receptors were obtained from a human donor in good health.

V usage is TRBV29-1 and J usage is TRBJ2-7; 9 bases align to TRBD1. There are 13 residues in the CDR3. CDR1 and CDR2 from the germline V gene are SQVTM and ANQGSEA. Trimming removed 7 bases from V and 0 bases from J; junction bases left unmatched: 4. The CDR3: CSATGGLSYEQYF. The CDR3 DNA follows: TGCAGCGCTACAGGGGGCCTCTCCTACGAGCAGTACTTC.

CDR3 coding DNA: TGCGCCAGCAGTCAAGAGGGGACACCCCTGAACACTGAAGCTTTCTTT. Translation gives CASSQEGTPLNTEAFF. The chain employs TRBV23-1 and TRBJ1-1; TRBD1 is a possible D gene (6 bases). TRBV23-1 is classed as an ORF, of uncertain function. V was cut by 2 bases and J by 0 bases, with 13 bases left in between. The CDR3 consists of 16 residues.

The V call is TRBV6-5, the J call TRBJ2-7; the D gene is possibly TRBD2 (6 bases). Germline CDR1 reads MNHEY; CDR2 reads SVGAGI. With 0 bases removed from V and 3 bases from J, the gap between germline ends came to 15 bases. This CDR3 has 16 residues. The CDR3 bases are TGTGCCAGCAGTTACTCGGTCGGGGGTAATATCTACGAGCAGTACTTC. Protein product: CASSYSVGGNIYEQYF.

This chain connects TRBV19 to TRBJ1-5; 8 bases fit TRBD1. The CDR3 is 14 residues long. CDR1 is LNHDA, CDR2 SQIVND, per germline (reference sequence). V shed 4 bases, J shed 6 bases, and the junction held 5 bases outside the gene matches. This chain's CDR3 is CASSTTGGSQPQHF. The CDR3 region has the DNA TGTGCCAGTAGTACAACAGGGGGGAGTCAGCCCCAGCATTTT. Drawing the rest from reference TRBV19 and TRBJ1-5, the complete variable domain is DGGITQSPKYLFRKEGQNVTLSCEQNLNHDAMYWYRQDPGQGLRLIYYSQIVNDFQKGDIAEGYSVSREKKESFPLTVTSAQKNPTAFYLCASSTTGGSQPQHFGDGTRLSIL.

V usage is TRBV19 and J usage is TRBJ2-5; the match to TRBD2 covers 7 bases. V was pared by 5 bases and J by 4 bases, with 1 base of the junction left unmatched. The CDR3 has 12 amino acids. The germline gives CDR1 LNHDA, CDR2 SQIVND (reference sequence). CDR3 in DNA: TGTGCCAGTAGTCCTAGCGGAGAGACCCAGTACTTC. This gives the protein CASSPSGETQYF.

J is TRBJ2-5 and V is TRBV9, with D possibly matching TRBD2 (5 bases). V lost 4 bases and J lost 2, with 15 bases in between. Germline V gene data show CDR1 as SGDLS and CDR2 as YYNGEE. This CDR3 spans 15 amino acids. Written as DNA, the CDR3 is TGTGCCAGCAGCTCATTCGGACTCGATCAAGAGACCCAGTACTTC. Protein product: CASSSFGLDQETQYF.

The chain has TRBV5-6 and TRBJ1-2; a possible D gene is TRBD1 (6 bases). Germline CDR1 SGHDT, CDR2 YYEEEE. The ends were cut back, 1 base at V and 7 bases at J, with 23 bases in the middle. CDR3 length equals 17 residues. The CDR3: CASSLFEFLSGAGGYTF. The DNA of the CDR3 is TGTGCCAGCAGCTTGTTCGAGTTTTTATCAGGGGCCGGTGGCTACACCTTC.